These 4 T cell receptor beta chains were sequenced from one sample in a study of blood T cell repertoires in COVID-19. Assay used: immunoSEQ multiplex PCR; TCRdb lists only in-frame clones, some missing. The sample has 200,000 to 250,000 clones, 75% to 85% seen once; the top ten hold around 9%. Material for sequencing was PBMCs or T cells enriched from blood (not recorded which). These receptor sequences come from a man aged 35-49 years who had recovered from COVID-19.

The chain couples TRBV7-8 to TRBJ2-2; D possibly corresponds to TRBD2 (6 bases). The germline CDR1 and CDR2 sequences are SGHVS and FQNEAQ. CDR3 length: 12 residues. The CDR3 protein is CCVRRDTGELFF. The DNA of the CDR3 is TGTTGTGTCAGGAGGGACACCGGGGAGCTGTTTTTT. Supplemented by reference TRBV7-8 and TRBJ2-2, the full variable domain reads GAGVSQSPRYKVAKRGQDVALRCDPISGHVSLFWYQQALGQGPEFLTYFQNEAQLDKSGLPSDRFFAERPEGSVSTLKIQRTQQEDSAVYLCCVRRDTGELFFGEGSRLTVL.

DNA for the CDR3: TGTGCCAGCAGCTTAAATCCAGGGGGCGAGGATACGCAGTATTTT. It encodes CASSLNPGGEDTQYF. The chain joins TRBV11-2 to TRBJ2-3, with 8 bases lining up with TRBD1. CDR3 size: 15 residues. V lost 2 bases to trimming and J lost 6 bases; unmatched junction nucleotides: 7. Per germline, CDR1 SGHAT and CDR2 FQNNGV.

The chain is built from TRBV21-1 and TRBJ2-4; the D call in the table, TRBD1, was not verified against the DNA. TRBV21-1 is given as a pseudogene. This CDR3 has 14 amino acids. The CDR3: CARGTGKAKNIQYF. The CDR3 DNA reads as TGTGCCAGAGGGACAGGGAAAGCCAAAAACATTCAGTACTTC.

The chain uses TRBV19 and TRBJ2-2; TRBD1 aligns across 9 bases. J lost 7 bases, V lost 4 bases, and 13 bases had no gene match. The CDR3 is 17 residues long. The germline gives CDR1 LNHDA, CDR2 SQIVND (reference sequence). Here the CDR3 DNA reads TGTGCCAGTAGTAGCCCTACAGGGGGCCTTGCGCTCGGGGAGCTGTTTTTT. As protein: CASSSPTGGLALGELFF.